These 13 T cell receptor beta chains were all obtained from the same sample, sequenced in a study of cytomegalovirus exposure and HLA in healthy donors. Generated by immunoSEQ multiplex PCR, the TCRdb table keeps only in-frame clones and is missing some. This sample has about 160,000 clones, with roughly 90% found just once. The sample comprised PBMCs. The receptors derive from a woman between 18 and 29 years old in good health and CMV-seronegative.

The chain has TRBV15 and TRBJ1-3; D gene uncertain. The CDR3 consists of 15 residues. Per germline, CDR1 LNHNV and CDR2 YYDKDF (reference sequence). Trimming removed 0 bases at V and 4 bases at J, with 10 bases between. CDR3 DNA sequence: TGTGCCACCAGCAGAGATCCGGGTCTAGGAAACACCATATATTTT. This encodes CATSRDPGLGNTIYF.

The CDR3 spells CASGLVQRTGDSRTGELFF. The CDR3 DNA is TGTGCTAGTGGTTTGGTACAGCGGACAGGGGATAGTCGGACCGGGGAGCTGTTTTTT. J is TRBJ2-2 and V is TRBV12-5; TRBD1 matches at 9 bases. The ends lost 0 bases at V and 5 bases at J; junction bases unmatched: 13. Germline CDR1 reads LGHNT; CDR2 reads FRNRAP. The CDR3 spans 19 residues.

This clone was seen just once. CDR3 sequence reads: CASSSPPGREGNTIYF. The CDR3 nucleotides read TGTGCCAGCAGCTCCCCCCCGGGGAGGGAGGGCAACACCATATATTTT. The chain is built from TRBV7-2 and TRBJ1-3; D is ambiguous. V lost 4 bases to trimming and J lost 7 bases, with 20 bases between them. CDR1 and CDR2 from the germline V gene are SGHTA and FQGNSA. The CDR3 contains 16 residues.

The gene calls are TRBV28 and TRBJ1-5, with TRBD1 identical over 10 bases. The CDR3 sequence is 16 residues long. Germline V gives CDR1 MDHEN, CDR2 SYDVKM. V trimming: 4 bases; J trimming: 5 bases; junction bases outside the gene matches: 8. The CDR3 here is CASSSPGQGIDQPQHF. In DNA, the CDR3 is TGTGCCAGCAGTTCCCCGGGACAGGGGATAGATCAGCCCCAGCATTTT.

The J gene is TRBJ1-1, the V gene TRBV7-9; D might be TRBD1 (5 bases). The V gene lost 1 base and the J gene lost 0 bases, with 9 bases spanning the gap. This CDR3 has 15 residues. Germline values: CDR1 SEHNR, CDR2 FQNEAQ (reference sequence). CDR3 DNA sequence: TGTGCCAGCAGCTTAGGCGTGACAGTGAACACTGAAGCTTTCTTT. Amino acids: CASSLGVTVNTEAFF.

V and J are TRBV25-1 and TRBJ1-1; possible D gene TRBD1, 5 bases. Trimming cost V 5 bases and J 6 bases, with 16 bases left between them. Germline V lookup: CDR1 MGHDK, CDR2 SYGVNS. CDR3 length: 14 residues. CDR3 DNA sequence: TGTGCCAGCAGTTCGGGAGACTGGGGGGCTGAAGCTTTCTTT. Translating it yields CASSSGDWGAEAFF.

This chain links TRBV19 with TRBJ2-7, with D perhaps matching TRBD1 (6 bases). The germline V gene has CDR1 LNHDA and CDR2 SQIVND (reference sequence). CDR3 length: 16 amino acids. Trimming removed 5 bases from V and 3 bases from J, with 20 bases in between. The CDR3 reads CASSGGHSGPVYEQYF. The CDR3 DNA sequence: TGTGCCAGTAGTGGGGGACATTCGGGACCCGTCTACGAGCAGTACTTC.

The chain links TRBV29-1 to TRBJ2-2; D ambiguous. V was trimmed by 6 bases and J by 8 bases, leaving 7 bases between them. This CDR3 is 10 amino acids long. In germline, CDR1 is SQVTM, CDR2 ANQGSEA. CDR3 nucleotides: TGCAGCGTGTTTATGGGGGAGCTGTTTTTT. Translated: CSVFMGELFF.

This chain connects TRBV2 to TRBJ1-1; D gene uncertain. V gave up 5 bases and J gave up 0 bases, with 13 bases separating them. The CDR3 consists of 15 residues. Germline CDR1 and CDR2: SNHLY and FYNNEI. The CDR3 region is CASSLRIGVNTEAFF. CDR3 nucleotides: TGTGCCAGCAGTCTTCGTATCGGGGTGAACACTGAAGCTTTCTTT.

The chain recombines TRBV9 with TRBJ2-7; 10 positions match TRBD1. Germline V gene data show CDR1 as SGDLS and CDR2 as YYNGEE. V was pared by 2 bases and J by 3 bases, with 2 bases of the junction left unmatched. The CDR3 extends over 14 amino acids. The CDR3 spells CASSVGQGGYEQYF. CDR3 sequence (DNA): TGTGCCAGCAGCGTCGGACAGGGGGGCTACGAGCAGTACTTC.

This chain connects TRBV19 to TRBJ2-7; tentative D call: TRBD1 (5 bases). This CDR3 has 14 amino acids. The germline V and J ends were trimmed by 5 bases and 0 bases, with 11 bases remaining between them. CDR1 and CDR2 from the germline V gene are LNHDA and SQIVND (reference sequence). CDR3 nucleotide sequence: TGTGCCAGTAGTCGCCAGGGTTACTCCTACGAGCAGTACTTC. Translation: CASSRQGYSYEQYF.

The chain couples TRBV11-2 to TRBJ1-1; D perhaps matches TRBD1 (5 bases). Germline V gene sequence: CDR1 SGHAT, CDR2 FQNNGV. V lost 4 bases to trimming and J lost 4 bases, with 16 bases between them. The CDR3 is 15 residues long. The CDR3 loop reads CASSSIQGKGTEAFF. The CDR3 nucleotides are TGTGCCAGCAGCTCAATTCAGGGAAAGGGCACTGAAGCTTTCTTT.

V and J are TRBV27 and TRBJ2-7; D is possibly TRBD2 (7 bases). V lost 0 bases and J 3 bases, leaving 12 bases between the germline ends. Germline CDR1 reads MNHEY; CDR2 reads SMNVEV (reference sequence). The CDR3 has 15 residues. CDR3 sequence reads: CASSLSGGPGYEQYF. CDR3 DNA: TGTGCCAGCAGTTTATCGGGGGGGCCCGGCTACGAGCAGTACTTC.